Listed here are 3 T cell receptor beta chains from one sample, sequenced in a study of technical replicates of blood from a handful of donors. Produced via immunoSEQ multiplex PCR; TCRdb's table is partial and in-frame only. This sample has more than 90,000 clones, with 96% found just once. Sequencing input: T cells isolated from PBMCs. The source is a human donor in good health.

The gene calls are TRBV13 and TRBJ1-1; no definite D call. The germline CDR1 and CDR2 sequences are PRHDT and FYEKMQ (reference sequence). The CDR3 loop spans 14 amino acids. Trimming removed 5 bases at V and 4 bases at J, with 14 bases between. The CDR3: CASSPRSSSTEAFF. The CDR3 nucleotides are TGTGCCAGCAGCCCGAGAAGTTCCTCCACTGAAGCTTTCTTT.

In regard to this clone: One end of the junction does not line up with germline, which may come from a read error. The V call is TRBV6-5, the J call TRBJ2-7; 7 bases map to TRBD1. Germline V lookup: CDR1 MNHEY, CDR2 SVGAGI. This CDR3 comprises 12 residues. In DNA, the CDR3 is TGTGCCAGCAGTTCCCGTCGGGGACAGTATAACTTC. It specifies CASSSRRGQYNF.

The chain employs TRBV7-2 and TRBJ2-1, with 11 positions matching TRBD1. The germline CDR1 and CDR2 sequences are SGHTA and FQGNSA. V shed 5 bases, J shed 8 bases, and the junction held 11 bases outside the gene matches. The CDR3 is 16 amino acids. The CDR3 region has the DNA TGTGCCAGCAGCCCGACTGGGACAGGGGGAAAATATGAGCAGTTCTTC. This codes for CASSPTGTGGKYEQFF. The whole variable domain, filled in from reference TRBV7-2 and TRBJ2-1, reads GAGVSQSPSNKVTEKGKDVELRCDPISGHTALYWYRQSLGQGLEFLIYFQGNSAPDKSGLPSDRFSAERTGGSVSTLTIQRTQQEDSAVYLCASSPTGTGGKYEQFFGPGTRLTVL.